This is a list of T cell receptor beta chains from one sample in a study of T cell changes during pregnancy in multiple sclerosis. Profiling relied on immunoSEQ multiplex PCR, and the TCRdb table lists in-frame clones only, not all of them. The sample records about 54,000 clones, around 90% being singletons. The sequencing used peripheral blood, collected after pregnancy. These receptors were taken from a female donor in good health, enrolled as a control in a pregnancy study. CDR3s include the opening cysteine and the closing phenylalanine or tryptophan. A D gene is named only where the DNA matches it firmly. Some rows mark clone size as missing; the rest say once, few, many or name a class of expanded clone.

V	D	size	J	DNA	CDR3
TRBV19	TRBD1	-	TRBJ1-5	TGTGCCAGTAGTACCTCCCGGGACAGTTATCAGCCCCAGCATTTT	CASSTSRDSYQPQHF
TRBV10-2	TRBD2	-	TRBJ2-7	TGCGCCAGCAGTGAGTCCCCAGCGGGGGCCTACGAGCAGTACTTC	CASSESPAGAYEQYF
TRBV5-1	-	-	TRBJ2-7	TGCGCCAGCAGCTTGGACTCTGCGGGGTGGAGGGAGCAGTACTTC	CASSLDSAGWREQYF
TRBV11-3	TRBD1	-	TRBJ2-5	TGTGCCAGCAGCTTTACAGGGGCAAAGACCCAGTACTTC	CASSFTGAKTQYF
TRBV14	TRBD1	-	TRBJ1-2	TGTGCCAGCAGCCAAGCACAGGGGATACGGTACGGCTATGGCTACACCTTC	CASSQAQGIRYGYGYTF
TRBV28	-	-	TRBJ2-1	TGTGCCAGCAGTTCCGAGGGTTACAATGAGCAGTTCTTC	CASSSEGYNEQFF
TRBV2	TRBD2	-	TRBJ2-2	TGTGCCAGCAGCGCCGGACTAGCAACCGGGGAGCTGTTTTTT	CASSAGLATGELFF
TRBV28	-	-	TRBJ2-3	TGTGCCAGCAGTTTATCCGGGAGCACAGATACGCAGTATTTT	CASSLSGSTDTQYF
TRBV11-3	TRBD1	-	TRBJ2-7	TGTGCCAGCAGCCCCGGGACAGCTTCATACGAGCAGTACTTC	CASSPGTASYEQYF
TRBV2	-	-	TRBJ2-5	TGTGCCAGCAGTGAAACTGGAGTTGGTGGGGAGACCCAGTACTTC	CASSETGVGGETQYF
TRBV28	-	-	TRBJ2-7	TGTGCCAGCGGGCCCGTCTCAGGGGCCGAGCAGTACTTC	CASGPVSGAEQYF
TRBV6-4	-	-	TRBJ2-3	TGTGCCAGCAGTGAGAGGGGGGGCGGATATACGCAGTATTTT	CASSERGGGYTQYF
TRBV7-2	-	-	TRBJ2-3	TGTGCCAGCAGCTTATTCGCGGGGCGGGGAGATACGCAGTATTTT	CASSLFAGRGDTQYF
TRBV4-3	TRBD1	-	TRBJ1-4	TGCGCCAGCAGCCAAGCCTCGGGACAGATTAATGAAAAACTGTTTTTT	CASSQASGQINEKLFF
TRBV9	TRBD2	-	TRBJ2-7	TGTGCCAGCAGCGTAGAATCTGCGGGACTAGCGGGAGAGCAGTACTTC	CASSVESAGLAGEQYF
TRBV18	-	-	TRBJ1-1	TGTGCCAGTCTTACAGGACTGAACACTGAAGCTTTCTTT	CASLTGLNTEAFF
TRBV5-8	TRBD2	-	TRBJ2-2	TGTGCCAGCAGCGCCCGACTAGCTAACACCGGGGAGCTGTTTTTT	CASSARLANTGELFF
TRBV9	TRBD2	-	TRBJ2-1	TGTGCCAGCAGCGTAGGAGCGGGGGCCTCATACAATGAGCAGTTCTTC	CASSVGAGASYNEQFF
TRBV5-4	TRBD1	-	TRBJ1-2	TGTGCCAGCACCCCCTGGTACGGGCAGGGGGCAGGCTACACCTTC	CASTPWYGQGAGYTF
TRBV18	TRBD2	-	TRBJ2-1	TGTGCCAGCTCACCACCGAAGACTAGCGGGAGGGACAATGAGCAGTTCTTC	CASSPPKTSGRDNEQFF
TRBV7-2	-	-	TRBJ1-5	TGTGCCAGCAGCTCCCGACAGGGCAATCAGCCCCAGCATTTT	CASSSRQGNQPQHF
TRBV7-2	-	-	TRBJ2-7	TGTGCCAGCAGCTTAAGCATCAGGCAGGGGGGCTACGAGCAGTACTTC	CASSLSIRQGGYEQYF
TRBV28	-	-	TRBJ1-2	TGTGCCAGCAGTCCGCACCCGGGGTCCTATGGCTACACCTTC	CASSPHPGSYGYTF
TRBV7-2	TRBD1	once	TRBJ2-2	TGTGCCAGCAGCTACTACAGGGGTCCGAACACCGGGGAGCTGTTTTTT	CASSYYRGPNTGELFF
TRBV7-7	TRBD1	-	TRBJ2-5	TGTGCCAGCAGCGGACAGGGGGCGCGGGAGACCCAGTACTTC	CASSGQGARETQYF
TRBV28	-	-	TRBJ1-6	TGTGCCCTCAGGTCGAGCTCCTATAATTCACCCCTCCACTTT	CALRSSSYNSPLHF
TRBV10-1	-	-	TRBJ2-3	TGCGCCAGCAGTGAGTCGAGGAGGGCCCTCGATACGCAGTATTTT	CASSESRRALDTQYF
TRBV19	-	-	TRBJ1-2	TGTGCCAGTCTGACTGAGGTCTATGGCTACACCTTC	CASLTEVYGYTF
TRBV6-4	-	-	TRBJ1-6	TGTGCCAGCAGTGCCGGGCCCCCAGGGCTCAGTGGGCTAGGGTCACCCCTCCACTTT	CASSAGPPGLSGLGSPLHF
TRBV28	-	-	TRBJ1-2	TGTGCCAGTTTGTCTACAGGCTCCCTTAACTATGGCTACACCTTC	CASLSTGSLNYGYTF
TRBV5-1	TRBD1	-	TRBJ2-7	TGCGCCAGCAGCGGAAGTTACCGGGACAGGGGAATCGACGAGCAGTACTTC	CASSGSYRDRGIDEQYF
TRBV5-1	TRBD1	-	TRBJ2-3	TGCGCCAGCAGCTTGACCACAGGGGGCCTTTTTTTCACAGATACGCAGTATTTT	CASSLTTGGLFFTDTQYF
TRBV10-2	-	-	TRBJ1-2	TGCGCCAGCAGGACTCTCGGAGAGAGCTATGGCTACACCTTC	CASRTLGESYGYTF
TRBV18	-	-	TRBJ2-5	TGTGCCAGCTCACCACGGCTGGGCGACCAAGAGACCCAGTACTTC	CASSPRLGDQETQYF
TRBV6-5	-	-	TRBJ2-2	TGTGCCAGCAGTTACCCGAAAGGGGGCACCGGGGAGCTGTTTTTT	CASSYPKGGTGELFF
TRBV6-5	-	-	TRBJ2-1	TGTGCCAGCACAACCGACAGGTTTGTGGGCAATGAGCAGTTCTTC	CASTTDRFVGNEQFF
TRBV2	TRBD1	-	TRBJ2-6	TGTGCCAGCAGTGGCTACAGGGGTTGGGGGGCCAACGTCCTGACTTTC	CASSGYRGWGANVLTF
TRBV5-1	TRBD1	-	TRBJ1-2	TGCGCCAGCAGCTTGAAGTTCAGGGACAGGGCCCATCTAAGCTATGGCTACACCTTC	CASSLKFRDRAHLSYGYTF
TRBV28	-	-	TRBJ2-1	TGTGCCAGCCATGCCCTAGGGACTTACAATGAGCAGTTCTTC	CASHALGTYNEQFF
TRBV7-2	-	-	TRBJ2-5	TGTGCCAGCAGCATCGACGGGTGGGAGACCCAGTACTTC	CASSIDGWETQYF
TRBV6-4	TRBD2	-	TRBJ2-2	TGTGCCAGCAGTGAGAGTGGCGGGAGCGGGGAGCTGTTTTTT	CASSESGGSGELFF
TRBV29-1	TRBD1	once	TRBJ1-2	TGCAGCGTTGCAGGGGGCGCTGGTGGCTACACCTTC	CSVAGGAGGYTF
TRBV2	-	-	TRBJ1-2	TGTGCCAGCACCCAAACGGGGTTCGGGGGCTATGGCTACACCTTC	CASTQTGFGGYGYTF
TRBV5-1	-	-	TRBJ1-6	TGCGCCAGCCGCTTAGGGGACTACTATAATTCACCCCTCCACTTT	CASRLGDYYNSPLHF
TRBV7-2	TRBD1	-	TRBJ1-2	TGTGCCAGCAGCCCTCGGACAGGGGTGTATGGCTACACCTTC	CASSPRTGVYGYTF
TRBV2	-	once	TRBJ2-2	TGTGCCAGCAGAGGACAGAGGAACACCGGGGAGCTGTTTTTT	CASRGQRNTGELFF
TRBV19	TRBD1	-	TRBJ1-4	TGTGCCAGTAGTGCAGGGACAGGGCGTCGGTTAGATGAAAAACTGTTTTTT	CASSAGTGRRLDEKLFF
TRBV19	TRBD1	-	TRBJ1-5	TGTGCCACCTCCGCCGACAGGGTAAATCAGCCCCAGCATTTT	CATSADRVNQPQHF
TRBV28	-	-	TRBJ1-2	TGTGCCAGCACCTCACGGGGAGCCTATGGCTACACCTTC	CASTSRGAYGYTF
TRBV14	-	-	TRBJ1-2	TGTGCCAGCAGCCAAGACTCGAGCTATGGCTACACCTTC	CASSQDSSYGYTF
TRBV2	-	-	TRBJ1-1	TGTGCCAGCAGGGAACAGGAGAACACTGAAGCTTTCTTT	CASREQENTEAFF
TRBV28	-	once	TRBJ1-5	TGTGCCAACGGAGGGAGCAATCAGCCCCAGCATTTT	CANGGSNQPQHF
TRBV19	-	-	TRBJ1-1	TGTGCCAGTAGCGTCTTGAGGGCTGAAGCTTTCTTT	CASSVLRAEAFF
TRBV10-3	TRBD1	once	TRBJ2-6	TGTGCCATCAGTGACCCCGTGGGGGGACAGGGACCGTCTGGGGCCAACGTCCTGACTTTC	CAISDPVGGQGPSGANVLTF
TRBV7-2	TRBD1	-	TRBJ1-5	TGTGCCAGCAGCTTAAACAGGGGGACAGGGCAGCCCCAGCATTTT	CASSLNRGTGQPQHF
TRBV7-9	TRBD1	-	TRBJ1-1	TGTGCCAGCAGCTTAGGTCAGGGGGCGGCCTCTGCGAACACTGAAGCTTTCTTT	CASSLGQGAASANTEAFF
TRBV15	-	-	TRBJ1-1	TGTGCCACCAGCAGAGGACTAAATTGGGCTGAAGCTTTCTTT	CATSRGLNWAEAFF
TRBV7-2	TRBD1	-	TRBJ1-2	TGTGCCAGCAACCCGTCCTCGGACAGGGTCTATGGCTACACCTTC	CASNPSSDRVYGYTF
TRBV9	-	-	TRBJ1-2	TGTGCCAGCAGCGCCGCCAGGGGTAATTACCAATATGGCTACACCTTC	CASSAARGNYQYGYTF
TRBV10-3	-	-	TRBJ2-3	TGTGCCATCAGTGGAGCGTCAGATACGCAGTATTTT	CAISGASDTQYF